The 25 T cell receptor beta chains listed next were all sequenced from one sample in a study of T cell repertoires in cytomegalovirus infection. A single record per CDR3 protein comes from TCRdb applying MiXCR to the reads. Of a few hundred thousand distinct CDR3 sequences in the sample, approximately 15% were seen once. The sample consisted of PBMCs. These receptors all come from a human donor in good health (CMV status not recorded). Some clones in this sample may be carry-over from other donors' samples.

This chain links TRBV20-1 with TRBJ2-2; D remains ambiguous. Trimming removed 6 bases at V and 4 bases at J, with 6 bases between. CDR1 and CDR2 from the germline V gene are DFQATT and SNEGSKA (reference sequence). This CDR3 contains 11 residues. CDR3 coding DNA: TGCAGTGCCCATATCACCGGGGAGCTGTTTTTT. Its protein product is CSAHITGELFF.

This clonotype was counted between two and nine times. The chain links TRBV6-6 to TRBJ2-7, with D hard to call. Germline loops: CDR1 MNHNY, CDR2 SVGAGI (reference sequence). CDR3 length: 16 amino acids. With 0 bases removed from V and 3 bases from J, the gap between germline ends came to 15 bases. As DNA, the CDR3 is TGTGCCAGCAGTTACTCCCGGCCCACCCAAGGCTACGAGCAGTACTTC. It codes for CASSYSRPTQGYEQYF.

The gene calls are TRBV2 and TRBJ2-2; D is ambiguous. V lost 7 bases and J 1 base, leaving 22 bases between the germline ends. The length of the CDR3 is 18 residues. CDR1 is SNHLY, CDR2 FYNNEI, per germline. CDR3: CASTRSNTKTQNTGELFF. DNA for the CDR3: TGTGCCAGCACTCGTAGCAACACGAAAACCCAGAACACCGGGGAGCTGTTTTTT.

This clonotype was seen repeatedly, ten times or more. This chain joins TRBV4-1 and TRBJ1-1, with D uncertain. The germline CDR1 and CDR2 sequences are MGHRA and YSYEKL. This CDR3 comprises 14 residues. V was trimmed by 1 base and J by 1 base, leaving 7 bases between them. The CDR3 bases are TGCGCCAGCAGCCAAGGACCCCCGAACACTGAAGCTTTCTTT. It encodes CASSQGPPNTEAFF.

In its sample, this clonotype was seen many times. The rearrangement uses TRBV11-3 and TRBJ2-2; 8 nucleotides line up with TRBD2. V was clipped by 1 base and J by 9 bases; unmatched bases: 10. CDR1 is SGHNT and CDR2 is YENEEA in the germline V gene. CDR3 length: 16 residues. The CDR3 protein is CASSLGGRGGHRELFF. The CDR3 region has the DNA TGTGCCAGCAGCTTAGGCGGTCGGGGGGGTCACCGGGAGCTGTTTTTT. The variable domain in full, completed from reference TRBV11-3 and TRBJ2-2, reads EAGVVQSPRYKIIEKKQPVAFWCNPISGHNTLYWYLQNLGQGPELLIRYENEEAVDDSQLPKDRFSAERLKGVDSTLKIQPAELGDSAVYLCASSLGGRGGHRELFFGEGSRLTVL.

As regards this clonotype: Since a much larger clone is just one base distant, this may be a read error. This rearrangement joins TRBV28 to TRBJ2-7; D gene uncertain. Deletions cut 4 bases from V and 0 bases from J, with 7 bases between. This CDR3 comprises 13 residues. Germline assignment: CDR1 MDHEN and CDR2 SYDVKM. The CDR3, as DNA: TGTGCCAGCAGTTCCGGCAACTCCTACGAGCAGTACTTC. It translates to CASSSGNSYEQYF.

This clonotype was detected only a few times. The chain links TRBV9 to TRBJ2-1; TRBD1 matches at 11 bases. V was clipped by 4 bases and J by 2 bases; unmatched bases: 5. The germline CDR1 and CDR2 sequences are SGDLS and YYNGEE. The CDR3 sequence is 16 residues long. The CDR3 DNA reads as TGTGCCAGCAGCCAGCGGGGACAGGGGGCCTACAATGAGCAGTTCTTC. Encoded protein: CASSQRGQGAYNEQFF.

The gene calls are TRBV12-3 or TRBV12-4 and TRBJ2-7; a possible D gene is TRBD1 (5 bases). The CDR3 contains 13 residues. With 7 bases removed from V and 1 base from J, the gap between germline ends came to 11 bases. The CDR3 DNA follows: TGTGCCAGCACACCCGACAGATCCTACGAGCAGTACTTC. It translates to CASTPDRSYEQYF.

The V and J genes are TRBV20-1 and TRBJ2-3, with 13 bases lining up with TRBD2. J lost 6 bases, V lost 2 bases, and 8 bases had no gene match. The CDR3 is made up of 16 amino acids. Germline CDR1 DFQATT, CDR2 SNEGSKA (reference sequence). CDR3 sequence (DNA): TGCAGTGCTAGAAGAGGACTAGCGGGAGAACGGGATACGCAGTATTTT. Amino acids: CSARRGLAGERDTQYF.

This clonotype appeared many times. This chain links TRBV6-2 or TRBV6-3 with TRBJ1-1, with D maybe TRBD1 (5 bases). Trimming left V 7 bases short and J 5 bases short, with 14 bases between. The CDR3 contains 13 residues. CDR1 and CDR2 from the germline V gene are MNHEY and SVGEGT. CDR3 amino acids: CASTRSGDTEAFF. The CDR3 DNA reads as TGTGCCAGCACTCGGTCGGGGGATACTGAAGCTTTCTTT.

The CDR3 reads CASSPPLGYEQFF. The CDR3 DNA reads as TGCGCCAGCAGCCCCCCCCTAGGCTATGAGCAGTTCTTC. V is TRBV4-1 and J is TRBJ2-1, with D uncertain. The germline gives CDR1 MGHRA, CDR2 YSYEKL. The CDR3 is 13 residues long. Trimming took 4 bases from V and 8 from J, leaving 12 bases between them.

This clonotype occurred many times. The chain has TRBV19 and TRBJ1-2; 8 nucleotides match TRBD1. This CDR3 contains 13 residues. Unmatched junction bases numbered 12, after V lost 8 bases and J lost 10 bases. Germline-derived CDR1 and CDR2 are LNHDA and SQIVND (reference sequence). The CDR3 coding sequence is TGTGCCAGTGACCCCGGGACAGGCCTATCCTACACCTTC. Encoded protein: CASDPGTGLSYTF.

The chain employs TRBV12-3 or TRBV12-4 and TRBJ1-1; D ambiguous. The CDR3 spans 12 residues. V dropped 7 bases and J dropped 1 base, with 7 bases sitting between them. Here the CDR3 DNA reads TGTGCCAGCATCCGAGGGAACACTGAAGCTTTCTTT. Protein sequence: CASIRGNTEAFF.

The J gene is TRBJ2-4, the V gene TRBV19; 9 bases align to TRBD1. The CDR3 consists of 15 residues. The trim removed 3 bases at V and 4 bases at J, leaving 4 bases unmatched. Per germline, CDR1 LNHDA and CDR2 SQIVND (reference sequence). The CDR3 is CASSIDGTGKNIQYF. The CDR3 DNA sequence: TGTGCCAGTAGTATTGACGGGACAGGGAAAAACATTCAGTACTTC.

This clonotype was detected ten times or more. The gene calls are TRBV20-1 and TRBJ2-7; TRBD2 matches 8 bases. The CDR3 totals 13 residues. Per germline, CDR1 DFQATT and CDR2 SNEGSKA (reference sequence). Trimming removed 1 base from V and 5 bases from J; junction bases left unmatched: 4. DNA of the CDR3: TGCAGTGCTAGAGCACGGCGGGGGGACGAGCAGTACTTC. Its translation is CSARARRGDEQYF.

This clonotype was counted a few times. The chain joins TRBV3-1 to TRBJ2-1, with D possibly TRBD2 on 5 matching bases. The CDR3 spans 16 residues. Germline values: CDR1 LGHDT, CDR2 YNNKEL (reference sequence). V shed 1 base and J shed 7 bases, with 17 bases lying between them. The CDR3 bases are TGTGCCAGCAGCCAAGGGGAGTCCAGGCCCGGGAATGAGCAGTTCTTC. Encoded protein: CASSQGESRPGNEQFF.

The DNA of the CDR3 is TGTGCCAGCAGCCGAGGACAGTCCCAAGAGACCCAGTACTTC. Its protein is CASSRGQSQETQYF. The chain is built from TRBV5-4 and TRBJ2-5; D is possibly TRBD1 (6 bases). The germline CDR1 and CDR2 sequences are SGHNT and YYREEE (reference sequence). Trimming took 4 bases from V and 1 from J, leaving 11 bases between them. The CDR3 is 14 amino acids.

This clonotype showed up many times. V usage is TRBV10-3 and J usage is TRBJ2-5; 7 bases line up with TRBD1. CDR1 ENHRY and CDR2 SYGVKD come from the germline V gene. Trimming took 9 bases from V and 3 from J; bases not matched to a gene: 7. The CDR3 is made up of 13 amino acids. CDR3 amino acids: CAITQGPKETQYF. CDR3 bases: TGTGCCATAACACAGGGGCCGAAAGAGACCCAGTACTTC.

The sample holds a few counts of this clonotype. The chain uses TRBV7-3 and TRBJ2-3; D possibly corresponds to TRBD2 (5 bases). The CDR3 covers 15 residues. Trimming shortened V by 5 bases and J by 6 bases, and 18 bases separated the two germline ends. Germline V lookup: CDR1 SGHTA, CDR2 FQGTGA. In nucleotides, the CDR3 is TGTGCCAGCAGCCGGGAAGGTAGTTCATCCGATACGCAGTATTTT. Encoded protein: CASSREGSSSDTQYF.

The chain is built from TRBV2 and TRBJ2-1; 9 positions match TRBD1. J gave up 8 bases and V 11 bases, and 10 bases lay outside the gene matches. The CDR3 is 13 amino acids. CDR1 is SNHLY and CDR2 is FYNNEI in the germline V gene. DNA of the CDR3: TGTGCCGGAACCCGACAGGGGGTCGATGAGCAGTTCTTC. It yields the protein CAGTRQGVDEQFF.

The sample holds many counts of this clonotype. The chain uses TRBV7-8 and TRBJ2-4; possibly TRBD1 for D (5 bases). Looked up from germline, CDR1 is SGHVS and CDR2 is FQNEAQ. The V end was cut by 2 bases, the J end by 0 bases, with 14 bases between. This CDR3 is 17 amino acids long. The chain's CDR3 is CASSLRDRLLAKNIQYF. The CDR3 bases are TGTGCCAGCAGCTTACGAGACAGACTTTTAGCCAAAAACATTCAGTACTTC.

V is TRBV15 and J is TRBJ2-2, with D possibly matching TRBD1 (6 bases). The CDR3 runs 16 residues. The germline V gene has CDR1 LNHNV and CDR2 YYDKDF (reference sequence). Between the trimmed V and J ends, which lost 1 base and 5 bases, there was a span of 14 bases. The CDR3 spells CATSRGGQDGTGELFF. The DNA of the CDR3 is TGTGCCACCAGCAGAGGGGGGCAGGACGGAACCGGGGAGCTGTTTTTT.

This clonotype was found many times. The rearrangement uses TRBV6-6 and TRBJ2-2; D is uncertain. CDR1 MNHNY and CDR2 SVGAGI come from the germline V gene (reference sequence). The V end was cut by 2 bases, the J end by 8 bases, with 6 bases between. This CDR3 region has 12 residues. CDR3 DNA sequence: TGTGCCAGCAGTTACACGCAGGGGGAGCTGTTTTTT. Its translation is CASSYTQGELFF.

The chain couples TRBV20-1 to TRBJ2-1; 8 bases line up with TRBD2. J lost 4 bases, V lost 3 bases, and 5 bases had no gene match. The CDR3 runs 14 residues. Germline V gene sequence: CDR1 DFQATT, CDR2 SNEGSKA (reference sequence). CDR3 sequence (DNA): TGCAGTGCTAGCAGAGCGGGGGCGTACAATGAGCAGTTCTTC. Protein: CSASRAGAYNEQFF.

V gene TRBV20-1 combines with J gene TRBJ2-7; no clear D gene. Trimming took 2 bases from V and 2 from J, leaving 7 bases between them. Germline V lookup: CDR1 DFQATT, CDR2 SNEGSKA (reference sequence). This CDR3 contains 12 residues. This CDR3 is CSARRAAYEQYF. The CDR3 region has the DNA TGCAGTGCTAGAAGGGCTGCCTACGAGCAGTACTTC.